Each of the 6 T cell receptor beta chains below was sequenced from the same sample in a study of cytomegalovirus exposure and HLA in healthy donors. Primers for the PCR totalled 60 Vbeta and 13 Jbeta. Clones were sequenced by immunoSEQ multiplex PCR, and TCRdb holds only the in-frame ones, with some missing. The sample has about 130,000 clones; 84% are singletons. Sequenced: PBMCs. The source of these receptors is a man aged 45-60 years in good health and CMV-seronegative.

This clone was picked up a small number of times. The chain combines TRBV19 with TRBJ2-6; no reliable D call. The CDR3 extends over 15 amino acids. With 6 bases removed from V and 0 bases from J, the gap between germline ends came to 9 bases. Germline CDR1 is LNHDA and CDR2 is SQIVND (reference sequence). CDR3 region: CASSIQASGANVLTF. CDR3 bases: TGTGCCAGTAGCATACAAGCCTCTGGGGCCAACGTCCTGACTTTC.

This chain connects TRBV27 to TRBJ1-5; TRBD1 matches 9 bases. The junction had 17 bases not matched to a gene; V was cut back by 0 bases and J by 8 bases. The CDR3 sequence is 19 residues long. CDR1 is MNHEY, CDR2 SMNVEV, per germline (reference sequence). CDR3 in DNA: TGTGCCAGCAGTTTATCGGGGACAGGGAGGCGGGGGGCGATGGAGCCCCAGCATTTT. As protein: CASSLSGTGRRGAMEPQHF.

This chain joins TRBV4-1 and TRBJ2-1; 9 bases are shared with TRBD2. CDR3 length equals 15 residues. With 2 bases clipped from V and 10 bases from J, the junction kept 9 bases outside the gene matches. CDR1 is MGHRA and CDR2 is YSYEKL in the germline V gene. Written as DNA, the CDR3 is TGCGCCAGCAGCCAATTTAATAGCGGGGGCTGGGAGCAGTTCTTC. Translated, it gives CASSQFNSGGWEQFF.

This clone has a single count. This chain uses TRBV6-1 with TRBJ2-5; 7 bases match TRBD1. The CDR3 contains 15 residues. Trimming cost V 3 bases and J 5 bases; bases outside gene matches: 9. Per the germline V gene, CDR1 is MNHNS and CDR2 is SASEGT. In nucleotides, the CDR3 is TGTGCCAGCAGTGAGCAGAGACAGGGTGGGGAGACCCAGTACTTC. This encodes CASSEQRQGGETQYF.

This chain connects TRBV30 to TRBJ2-5, with TRBD2 matching over 9 bases. Germline-derived CDR1 and CDR2 are GTSNPN and SVGIG (reference sequence). The CDR3 extends over 16 amino acids. J gave up 1 base and V 0 bases, and 6 bases lay outside the gene matches. CDR3 sequence reads: CAWSVGISGGQETQYF. CDR3 DNA: TGTGCCTGGAGTGTGGGGATTAGCGGGGGCCAAGAGACCCAGTACTTC.

V is TRBV30 and J is TRBJ1-5; 9 bases are a match to TRBD1. Germline V lookup: CDR1 GTSNPN, CDR2 SVGIG (reference sequence). This CDR3 has 14 amino acids. J lost 6 bases, V lost 2 bases, and 5 bases had no gene match. CDR3 nucleotides: TGTGCCTGGAGTTGGACAGGGGTCATTCAGCCCCAGCATTTT. Its translation is CAWSWTGVIQPQHF.